The 13 T cell receptor beta chains below were found in one sample sequenced in a study of memory CD4+ T cells and cytomegalovirus serostatus. Single viable CD3+CD4+CD8-CD45RO+ cells were sorted as the memory CD4+ T cells. Method: immunoSEQ multiplex PCR; TCRdb's copy keeps in-frame clones and lacks some. This sample carries just under 40,000 clones, roughly 80% of them seen once, and the ten largest clones take 0.7% to 0.8%. Material: memory CD4+ T cells from blood. The receptors originated from an adult in good health and CMV-seronegative.

The CDR3: CASSPRTVYGYTF. The DNA of the CDR3 is TGTGCCAGCAGCCCAAGGACAGTCTATGGCTACACCTTC. This rearrangement joins TRBV14 to TRBJ1-2; D possibly corresponds to TRBD1 (6 bases). CDR1 and CDR2 (germline): SGHDN, FVKESK. This CDR3 spans 13 amino acids. The V and J ends lost 4 bases and 4 bases respectively, with 10 bases between them.

This chain uses TRBV6-1 with TRBJ1-1, with D possibly matching TRBD1 (6 bases). The V end was cut by 2 bases, the J end by 3 bases, with 13 bases between. The CDR3 is made up of 15 amino acids. Per the germline V gene, CDR1 is MNHNS and CDR2 is SASEGT. The CDR3 is CASSELRGTDTEAFF. In nucleotides, the CDR3 is TGTGCCAGCAGTGAACTCAGGGGTACGGACACTGAAGCTTTCTTT.

The genes are TRBV5-1 and TRBJ2-3, with D tentatively TRBD2 (5 bases). V lost 5 bases and J 2 bases, leaving 15 bases between the germline ends. Germline loops: CDR1 SGHRS, CDR2 YFSETQ. The length of the CDR3 is 15 residues. The CDR3 DNA follows: TGCGCCAGCAGTCAGCGCCTAGCCAACACAGATACGCAGTATTTT. As protein: CASSQRLANTDTQYF.

This chain uses TRBV11-1 with TRBJ1-1; D might be TRBD1 (6 bases). V dropped 5 bases and J dropped 0 bases, with 16 bases sitting between them. The CDR3 extends over 16 amino acids. The germline CDR1 and CDR2 sequences are SGHAT and FQDESV (reference sequence). The DNA of the CDR3 is TGTGCCAGCAGCATCAGGGGATCGCCTATGAACACTGAAGCTTTCTTT. Its translation is CASSIRGSPMNTEAFF.

The chain has TRBV4-1 and TRBJ1-3; maybe TRBD1 (5 bases). From germline, CDR1 is MGHRA and CDR2 YSYEKL. The V gene lost 0 bases and the J gene lost 2 bases, with 14 bases spanning the gap. This CDR3 is built from 17 residues. In nucleotides, the CDR3 is TGCGCCAGCAGCCAAGATGTTCCAGGGAGCGCTGGAAACACCATATATTTT. Protein: CASSQDVPGSAGNTIYF.

CDR3 region: CASRPLAVEETQYF. DNA for the CDR3: TGTGCCAGCAGGCCTCTAGCGGTAGAAGAGACCCAGTACTTC. The chain carries TRBV5-6 and TRBJ2-5; TRBD2 aligns across 7 bases. Germline CDR1 and CDR2: SGHDT and YYEEEE. The CDR3 runs to 14 residues. After removal of 5 bases from V and 3 bases from J, the junction contained 7 bases not matched to a gene.

The CDR3 spells CASSLSWETQYF. CDR3 nucleotides: TGTGCCAGCAGCTTGTCATGGGAGACCCAGTACTTC. The chain uses TRBV5-8 and TRBJ2-5; D is ambiguous. Trimming removed 1 base from V and 5 bases from J, with 6 bases in between. Germline V CDR1 and CDR2: SGHTS, YDEGEE. This CDR3 has 12 residues.

The chain combines TRBV19 with TRBJ1-1, with 7 bases lining up with TRBD1. Germline lookup yields CDR1 LNHDA and CDR2 SQIVND (reference sequence). Unmatched junction bases numbered 12, after V lost 5 bases and J lost 3 bases. CDR3 length equals 16 residues. As DNA, the CDR3 is TGTGCCAGTAGTTCAACGGCAGGGGGATATTACACTGAAGCTTTCTTT. This gives the protein CASSSTAGGYYTEAFF. The full variable domain, its missing parts supplied by reference TRBV19 and TRBJ1-1, is DGGITQSPKYLFRKEGQNVTLSCEQNLNHDAMYWYRQDPGQGLRLIYYSQIVNDFQKGDIAEGYSVSREKKESFPLTVTSAQKNPTAFYLCASSSTAGGYYTEAFFGQGTRLTVV.

V usage is TRBV27 and J usage is TRBJ2-7; 11 nucleotides agree with TRBD2. Looked up from germline, CDR1 is MNHEY and CDR2 is SMNVEV (reference sequence). The CDR3 is 15 residues long. V lost 5 bases to trimming and J lost 7 bases; unmatched junction nucleotides: 10. The chain's CDR3 is CASSNPTSGVEEQYF. The CDR3 bases are TGTGCCAGCAGTAATCCGACTAGCGGGGTTGAGGAGCAGTACTTC.

The J gene is TRBJ1-2, the V gene TRBV9; possible D gene TRBD1, 6 bases. The CDR3 loop spans 17 amino acids. V was cut by 0 bases and J by 8 bases, with 23 bases left in between. CDR1 and CDR2 from the germline V gene are SGDLS and YYNGEE. CDR3 nucleotide sequence: TGTGCCAGCAGCGTAGAAACAGGGACGAGCAGGGCGGGAGGCTACACCTTC. Encoded protein: CASSVETGTSRAGGYTF.

The chain combines TRBV5-5 with TRBJ1-2; D is ambiguous. The CDR3 extends over 16 amino acids. Trimming shortened V by 2 bases and J by 8 bases, and 22 bases separated the two germline ends. Looked up from germline, CDR1 is SGHKS and CDR2 is YYEKEE (reference sequence). CDR3 nucleotides: TGTGCCAGCAGCTTTTTTCCCGGCGGAAAGGATGCGGGCTACACCTTC. Encoded protein: CASSFFPGGKDAGYTF.

This clone counts as medium-sized. CDR3 DNA: TGTGCCAGCAGTGAACTGTCCGGGACAGGGGAAGAGACCCAGTACTTC. Translated: CASSELSGTGEETQYF. This chain connects TRBV6-1 to TRBJ2-5; TRBD1 matches 10 bases. Germline-derived CDR1 and CDR2 are MNHNS and SASEGT. V shed 2 bases and J 3 bases; nucleotides not matched to a gene: 6. The CDR3 sequence is 16 residues long.

The chain uses TRBV18 and TRBJ1-3; a possible D gene is TRBD1 (5 bases). Germline CDR1 and CDR2: KGHSH and LQKENI. V was trimmed by 0 bases and J by 1 base, leaving 16 bases between them. This CDR3 contains 18 residues. The CDR3, as DNA: TGTGCCAGCTCACCACCGAACGGGGCAGGTTCGTCTGGAAACACCATATATTTT. Translation gives CASSPPNGAGSSGNTIYF.